Listed below are T cell receptor beta chains from one sample, sequenced in a study of T cells in Graves' hyperthyroidism and ophthalmopathy. A single record per CDR3 protein comes from TCRdb applying MiXCR to the multiplex PCR reads. The sample holds over 500,000 distinct CDR3 sequences, 16% seen once. Material for sequencing was blood. These receptors were taken from a woman in her twenties or thirties with Graves' ophthalmopathy. Both conserved end residues are part of each CDR3. The D gene is left open where the match is weak. Expanded clones are given a class, and other clones once, few, many or no size at all.

V: TRBV11-2; D: NA; size: NA; J: TRBJ1-4; CDR3: CASSSEQVPNEKLFF; DNA: TGTGCCAGCAGCTCAGAACAGGTGCCTAATGAAAAACTGTTTTTT
V: TRBV4-3; D: TRBD2; size: few; J: TRBJ2-1; CDR3: CASSQDRGEVNYNEQFF; DNA: TGCGCCAGCAGCCAAGATCGGGGGGAGGTCAACTACAATGAGCAGTTCTTC
V: TRBV30; D: TRBD1; size: NA; J: TRBJ2-7; CDR3: CAWNRDRDEQYF; DNA: TGTGCCTGGAACCGGGACAGGGACGAGCAGTACTTC
V: TRBV6-2/TRBV6-3; D: TRBD1; size: many; J: TRBJ2-1; CDR3: CASRHDRVPYNEQFF; DNA: TGTGCCAGCAGACACGACAGGGTACCCTACAATGAGCAGTTCTTC
V: TRBV20-1; D: NA; size: many; J: TRBJ2-3; CDR3: CSARLISADTQYF; DNA: TGCAGTGCTAGATTGATCTCCGCAGATACGCAGTATTTT
V: TRBV27; D: NA; size: NA; J: TRBJ1-5; CDR3: CASSFGRGGNQPQHF; DNA: TGTGCCAGCAGTTTCGGGAGAGGGGGCAATCAGCCCCAGCATTTT
V: TRBV7-2; D: TRBD2; size: NA; J: TRBJ2-5; CDR3: CASSLTVTSGSETQYF; DNA: TGTGCCAGCAGCTTAACCGTGACTAGCGGGAGTGAGACCCAGTACTTC
V: TRBV12-3/TRBV12-4; D: NA; size: few; J: TRBJ1-6; CDR3: CASRLGPALHF; DNA: TGTGCCAGCCGTTTGGGCCCGGCCCTCCACTTT
V: TRBV6-1; D: NA; size: NA; J: TRBJ1-1; CDR3: CASRQSFGGRYTEAFF; DNA: TGTGCCAGCAGACAAAGCTTTGGCGGGAGGTACACTGAAGCTTTCTTT
V: TRBV30; D: NA; size: many; J: TRBJ1-1; CDR3: CAWNTNTEAFF; DNA: TGTGCCTGGAACACCAACACTGAAGCTTTCTTT
V: TRBV6-2/TRBV6-3; D: TRBD1; size: many; J: TRBJ1-2; CDR3: CASRLTGDYGYTF; DNA: TGTGCCAGCAGACTAACAGGGGACTATGGCTACACCTTC
V: TRBV27; D: TRBD1; size: NA; J: TRBJ1-2; CDR3: CASSPAATGSGYTF; DNA: TGTGCCAGCAGTCCGGCCGCGACAGGGAGTGGCTACACCTTC
V: TRBV2; D: NA; size: many; J: TRBJ2-1; CDR3: CASSEVGASNEQFF; DNA: TGTGCCAGCAGTGAAGTAGGGGCGTCTAATGAGCAGTTCTTC
V: TRBV7-2; D: TRBD2; size: many; J: TRBJ2-1; CDR3: CASSPGLAKNEQFF; DNA: TGTGCCAGCAGCCCCGGACTAGCCAAAAATGAGCAGTTCTTC
V: TRBV4-3; D: TRBD2; size: many; J: TRBJ2-1; CDR3: CASSHPLRGKYEQFF; DNA: TGCGCCAGCAGCCATCCATTGCGGGGGAAGTATGAGCAGTTCTTC
V: TRBV20-1; D: TRBD1; size: many; J: TRBJ1-1; CDR3: CSAQKGQMNTEAFF; DNA: TGCAGTGCCCAAAAGGGACAGATGAACACTGAAGCTTTCTTT
V: TRBV19; D: TRBD1; size: many; J: TRBJ2-7; CDR3: CATKAGTGVGEQYF; DNA: TGTGCCACCAAAGCCGGGACAGGGGTGGGTGAGCAGTACTTC
V: TRBV7-2; D: NA; size: many; J: TRBJ1-2; CDR3: CASSVSTGYDGYTF; DNA: TGTGCCAGCAGCGTATCCACAGGGTATGATGGCTACACCTTC
V: TRBV18; D: NA; size: many; J: TRBJ2-5; CDR3: CASNKGAETQYF; DNA: TGTGCCAGCAATAAGGGAGCGGAGACCCAGTACTTC
V: TRBV2; D: NA; size: many; J: TRBJ2-7; CDR3: CASSEEQGPYEQYF; DNA: TGTGCCAGCAGTGAAGAACAGGGCCCCTACGAGCAGTACTTC
V: TRBV10-3; D: NA; size: NA; J: TRBJ2-2; CDR3: CAISESITTGAGELFF; DNA: TGTGCCATCAGTGAGTCGATAACGACAGGAGCCGGGGAGCTGTTTTTT
V: TRBV28; D: NA; size: many; J: TRBJ1-5; CDR3: CASSLWSLFGQPQHF; DNA: TGTGCCAGCAGTTTATGGAGTCTGTTTGGTCAGCCCCAGCATTTT